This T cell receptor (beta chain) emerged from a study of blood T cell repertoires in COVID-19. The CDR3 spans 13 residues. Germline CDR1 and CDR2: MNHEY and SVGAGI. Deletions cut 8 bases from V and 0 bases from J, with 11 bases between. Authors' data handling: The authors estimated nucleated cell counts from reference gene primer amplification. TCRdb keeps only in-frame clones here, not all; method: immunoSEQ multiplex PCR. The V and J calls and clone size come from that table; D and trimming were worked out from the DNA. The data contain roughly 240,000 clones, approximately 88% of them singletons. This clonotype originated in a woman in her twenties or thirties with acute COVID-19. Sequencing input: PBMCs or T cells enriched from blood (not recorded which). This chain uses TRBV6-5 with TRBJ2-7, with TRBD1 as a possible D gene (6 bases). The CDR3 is CASSRTVSYEQYF. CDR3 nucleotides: TGTGCCAGCTCCCGGACAGTCTCCTACGAGCAGTACTTC.